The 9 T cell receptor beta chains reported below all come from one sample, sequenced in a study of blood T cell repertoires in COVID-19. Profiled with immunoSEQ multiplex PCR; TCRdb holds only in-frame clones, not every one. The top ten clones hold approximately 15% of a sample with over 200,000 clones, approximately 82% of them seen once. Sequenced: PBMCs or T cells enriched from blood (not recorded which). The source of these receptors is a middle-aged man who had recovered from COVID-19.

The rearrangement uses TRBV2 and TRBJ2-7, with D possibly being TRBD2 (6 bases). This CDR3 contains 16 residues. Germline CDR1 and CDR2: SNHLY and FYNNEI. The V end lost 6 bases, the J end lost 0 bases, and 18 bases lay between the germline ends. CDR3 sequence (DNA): TGTGCCAGCAGGCTAGGCCGGGGAGGTAGCTCCTACGAGCAGTACTTC. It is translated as CASRLGRGGSSYEQYF.

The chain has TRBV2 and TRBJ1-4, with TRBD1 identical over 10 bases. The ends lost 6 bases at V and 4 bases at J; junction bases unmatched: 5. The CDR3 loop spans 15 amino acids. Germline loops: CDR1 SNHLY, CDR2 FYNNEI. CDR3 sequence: CASRGQGLLNEKLFF. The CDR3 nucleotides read TGTGCCAGCAGGGGACAGGGGCTACTTAATGAAAAACTGTTTTTT.

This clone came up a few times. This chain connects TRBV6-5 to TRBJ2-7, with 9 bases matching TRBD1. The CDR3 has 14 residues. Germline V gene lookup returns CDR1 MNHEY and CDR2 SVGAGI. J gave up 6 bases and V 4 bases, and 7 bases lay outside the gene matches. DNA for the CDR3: TGTGCCAGCAGTTTGGGGACAGGGTTGGTCGAGCAGTACTTC. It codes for CASSLGTGLVEQYF.

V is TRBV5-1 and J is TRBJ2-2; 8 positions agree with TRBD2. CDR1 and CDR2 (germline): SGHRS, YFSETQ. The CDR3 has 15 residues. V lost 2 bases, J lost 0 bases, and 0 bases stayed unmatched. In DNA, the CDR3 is TGCGCCAGCAGCTTTAGCGGGGCGAACACCGGGGAGCTGTTTTTT. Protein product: CASSFSGANTGELFF.

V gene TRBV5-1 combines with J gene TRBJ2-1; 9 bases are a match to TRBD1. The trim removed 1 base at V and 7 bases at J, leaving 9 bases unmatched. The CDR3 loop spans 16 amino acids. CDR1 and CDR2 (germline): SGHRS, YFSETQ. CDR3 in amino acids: CASSLTGTGYGNEQFF. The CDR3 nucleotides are TGCGCCAGCAGCTTGACTGGGACAGGGTATGGGAATGAGCAGTTCTTC.

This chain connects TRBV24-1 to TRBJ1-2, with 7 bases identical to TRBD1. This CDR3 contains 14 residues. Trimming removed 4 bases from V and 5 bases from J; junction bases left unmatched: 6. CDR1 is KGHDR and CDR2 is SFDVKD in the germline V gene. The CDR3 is CATSDPGQEYGYTF. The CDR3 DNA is TGTGCCACCAGTGACCCCGGACAGGAGTATGGCTACACCTTC.

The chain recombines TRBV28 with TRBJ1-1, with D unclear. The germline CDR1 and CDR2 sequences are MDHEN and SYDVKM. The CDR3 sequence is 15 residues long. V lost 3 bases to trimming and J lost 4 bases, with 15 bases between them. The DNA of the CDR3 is TGTGCCAGCAGTTTGGGTCCTCATCGGGTCACTGAAGCTTTCTTT. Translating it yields CASSLGPHRVTEAFF. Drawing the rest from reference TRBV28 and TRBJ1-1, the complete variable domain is DVKVTQSSRYLVKRTGEKVFLECVQDMDHENMFWYRQDPGLGLRLIYFSYDVKMKEKGDIPEGYSVSREKKERFSLILESASTNQTSMYLCASSLGPHRVTEAFFGQGTRLTVV.

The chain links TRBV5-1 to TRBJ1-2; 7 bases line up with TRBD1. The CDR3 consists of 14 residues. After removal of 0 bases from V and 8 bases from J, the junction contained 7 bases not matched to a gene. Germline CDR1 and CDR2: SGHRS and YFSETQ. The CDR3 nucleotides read TGCGCCAGCAGCTTGGATGAGGGGGCGATCGGCTACACCTTC. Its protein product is CASSLDEGAIGYTF.

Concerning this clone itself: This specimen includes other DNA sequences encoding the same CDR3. The CDR3 sequence: CASSPDSSSYNEQFF. The CDR3, as DNA: TGTGCCAGCAGCCCTGACAGCAGCTCCTACAATGAGCAGTTCTTC. The V and J genes are TRBV5-4 and TRBJ2-1; weak D call: TRBD1 (5 bases). V shed 4 bases and J shed 0 bases, with 11 bases lying between them. Looked up from germline, CDR1 is SGHNT and CDR2 is YYREEE (reference sequence). The CDR3 consists of 15 residues.